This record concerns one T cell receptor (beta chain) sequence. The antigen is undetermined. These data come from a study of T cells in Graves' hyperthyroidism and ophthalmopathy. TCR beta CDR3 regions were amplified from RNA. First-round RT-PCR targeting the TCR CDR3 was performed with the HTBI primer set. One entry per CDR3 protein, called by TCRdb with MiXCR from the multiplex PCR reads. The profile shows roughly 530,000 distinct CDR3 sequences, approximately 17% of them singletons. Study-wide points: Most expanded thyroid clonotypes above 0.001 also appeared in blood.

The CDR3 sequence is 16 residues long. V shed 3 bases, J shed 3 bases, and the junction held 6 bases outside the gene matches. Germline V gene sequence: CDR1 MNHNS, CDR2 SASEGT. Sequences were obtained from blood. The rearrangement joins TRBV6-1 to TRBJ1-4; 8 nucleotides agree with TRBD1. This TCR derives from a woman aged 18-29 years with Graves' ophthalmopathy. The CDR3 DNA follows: TGTGCCAGCAGTGAGCCTACAGGGGGATCTAATGAAAAACTGTTTTTT. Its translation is CASSEPTGGSNEKLFF.